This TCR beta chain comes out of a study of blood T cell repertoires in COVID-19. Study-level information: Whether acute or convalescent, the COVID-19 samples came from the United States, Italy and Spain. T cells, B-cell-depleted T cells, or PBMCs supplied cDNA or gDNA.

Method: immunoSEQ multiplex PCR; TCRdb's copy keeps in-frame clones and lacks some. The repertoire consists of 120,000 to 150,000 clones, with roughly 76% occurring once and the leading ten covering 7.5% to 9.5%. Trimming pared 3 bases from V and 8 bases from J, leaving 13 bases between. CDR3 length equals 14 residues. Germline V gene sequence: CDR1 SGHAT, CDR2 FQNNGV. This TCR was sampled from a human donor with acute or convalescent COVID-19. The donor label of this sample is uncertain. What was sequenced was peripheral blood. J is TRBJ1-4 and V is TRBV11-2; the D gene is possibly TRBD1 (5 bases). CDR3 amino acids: CASSLEGQSEKLFF. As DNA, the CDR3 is TGTGCCAGCAGCTTGGAGGGGCAGAGCGAAAAACTGTTTTTT.